The following is a TCR beta chain sequence with its context. The entry originates in a study of blood T cell repertoires in COVID-19. The germline V gene has CDR1 SQVTM and CDR2 ANQGSEA. Trimming took 4 bases from V and 3 from J, leaving 12 bases between them. This CDR3 spans 13 amino acids. Generated by immunoSEQ multiplex PCR, the TCRdb table keeps only in-frame clones and is missing some. The data hold about 190,000 clones, with almost 90% observed a single time. The TCR originated in a man in his forties or fifties with acute or convalescent COVID-19. The sequenced sample was peripheral blood. The chain couples TRBV29-1 to TRBJ1-2; weak D call: TRBD1 (6 bases). CDR3 DNA: TGCAGCGTTGGTCGACAGGCTGACTATGGCTACACCTTC. Encoded protein: CSVGRQADYGYTF.